In this sample, the clone carrying this T cell receptor (beta chain) turned up once. No antigen is known for it. The sample belongs to a study of T cell responses to AZD1222 COVID-19 vaccine. Study background: Second-dose timings of about 4 or about 12 weeks were pooled.

Findings of the study overall: White British people made up most donors, females outnumbered males, and clonal diversity was possibly underestimated.

Profiling relied on immunoSEQ multiplex PCR, and the TCRdb table lists in-frame clones only, not all of them. This sample yields tens of thousands of clones, of which roughly 87% are seen a single time; roughly 17% belongs to the top ten. Trimming took 8 bases from V and 0 from J, leaving 16 bases between them. Germline V lookup: CDR1 SGHNT, CDR2 YENEEA. The CDR3 extends over 15 amino acids. This sequence was found in an adult in good health. The chain recombines TRBV11-3 with TRBJ1-1; D is perhaps TRBD1 (6 bases). The sequences come from peripheral blood, collected on day 0 of AZD1222 vaccination. The CDR3 bases are TGTGCCAGCCGAGGACGGGGGGCATTGAACACTGAAGCTTTCTTT. Protein sequence: CASRGRGALNTEAFF. Drawing the rest from reference TRBV11-3 and TRBJ1-1, the complete variable domain is EAGVVQSPRYKIIEKKQPVAFWCNPISGHNTLYWYLQNLGQGPELLIRYENEEAVDDSQLPKDRFSAERLKGVDSTLKIQPAELGDSAVYLCASRGRGALNTEAFFGQGTRLTVV.